Sequencing of this T cell receptor beta chain was carried out in a study of blood T cell repertoires in COVID-19. As for the study in general: Specimens from acute and convalescent COVID-19 originated in the United States, Italy and Spain. The cDNA or gDNA used as material had been derived from T cells, B-cell-depleted T cells, or PBMCs.

Looked up from germline, CDR1 is SNHLY and CDR2 is FYNNEI. This CDR3 comprises 15 residues. Trimming removed 6 bases from V and 7 bases from J; junction bases left unmatched: 5. This clone has a handful of counts. Authors' processing steps: Amplification of reference gene primers was used by the study to estimate nucleated cell counts. The repertoire was sequenced with immunoSEQ multiplex PCR; TCRdb's copy has only in-frame clones and lacks some. V, J and clone size are taken as reported in that table, and D and trimming were inferred from the DNA itself. Of 200,000 to 250,000 clones in the sample, more than 65% were seen once.

The clonotype was recovered from a man in his fifties or sixties with active or convalescent COVID-19. The material sequenced was peripheral blood. This sequence joins TRBV2 and TRBJ2-1, with 14 nucleotides matching TRBD2. The CDR3 DNA follows: TGTGCCAGCAGCGCCGGGACTAGCGGGAGTAATGAGCAGTTCTTC. Its protein is CASSAGTSGSNEQFF.